A single sample gave rise to the 13 T cell receptor beta chains below, sequenced in a study of CD8+ T cells in alopecia areata. Cells that came from pooled cutaneous lymph nodes were sorted using CD4, CD8alpha, NKG2D, NKG2ACE and other markers. RNA, once extracted, was reverse transcribed into cDNA for use as the sequencing template. The repertoire was sequenced with immunoSEQ multiplex PCR; TCRdb's copy has only in-frame clones and lacks some. Listed for the sample are about 270,000 clones, none seen a single time. Specimen: CD4+ T cells sorted from a lymph node. All receptors derive from a C3H/HeJ mouse with alopecia areata. As its MHC haplotype, the strain has H2-k.

As concerns this clone: A much larger clone lies one base from this, so it may be a read error. Gene names denote mouse genes. The missing CDR3 end, 4 residues past where the read stops, is filled in from the germline J gene. Different DNA sequences within this sample yield the same CDR3. This chain uses TRBV13-1 with TRBJ1-2; the D is unclear. V dropped 0 bases and J dropped 1 base, with 4 bases sitting between them. Germline V gene lookup returns CDR1 NSHNY and CDR2 SYGAGN. The CDR3 covers 13 residues. CDR3 residues: CASSDAQNSDYTF. The CDR3 bases that were read are TGTGCCAGCAGTGATGCACAAAACTCC.

This clone was counted a few times. Germline and genes here are mouse. Read data end 4 residues before the CDR3 end; the end is taken from the germline J gene. J is TRBJ2-7 and V is TRBV19; 7 bases map to TRBD2. The CDR3 consists of 13 residues. The germline gives CDR1 FNHDT, CDR2 SITEND (reference sequence). Germline trimming cut 6 bases from V and 3 bases from J; bases unmatched to any gene: 6. This CDR3 is CASNPTGLYEQYF. CDR3 bases read: TGTGCCAGCAACCCGACTGGGCTCTAT.

This clone was found a few times. The gene names given are mouse names. The read falls 4 residues short of the CDR3 end, and the missing part is taken from the germline J gene. Other nucleotide sequences in the sample specify the same CDR3. This chain links TRBV19 with TRBJ2-5; D may be TRBD1 (5 bases). Deletions cut 2 bases from V and 2 bases from J, with 6 bases between. The CDR3 loop spans 13 amino acids. Germline CDR1 FNHDT, CDR2 SITEND (reference sequence). The CDR3 here is CASSIRAQDTQYF. CDR3 bases read: TGTGCCAGCAGTATCAGGGCCCAAGAC.

This clone has more than one count but fewer than ten. Mouse names are used for the genes. The missing CDR3 end, 4 residues past where the read stops, is filled in from the germline J gene. This chain links TRBV13-3 with TRBJ2-3; D perhaps matches TRBD2 (5 bases). CDR1 and CDR2 from the germline V gene are NNHDY and SYVADS. The CDR3 spans 15 residues. Trimming removed 3 bases at V and 0 bases at J, with 11 bases between. The covered CDR3 bases are TGTGCCAGCAGTGGGACTTTTACTAGTGCAGAA. It yields the protein CASSGTFTSAE. The entire CDR3 reads CASSGTFTSAETLYF.

This clone was observed a few times. Gene names denote mouse genes. The CDR3 end falls 4 residues outside the read, so it is completed with the germline J gene. The chain combines TRBV31 with TRBJ2-2; 8 bases agree with TRBD2. Germline V gives CDR1 GKSSPN, CDR2 SITVG. Germline trimming cut 3 bases from V and 0 bases from J; bases unmatched to any gene: 3. The CDR3 runs 15 residues. The CDR3 spells CAWRKLGANTGQLYF. Partial CDR3 DNA: TGTGCCTGGAGAAAACTGGGGGCAAACACCGGG.

Worth noting for this clone: Gene names and germline match the mouse. The CDR3 extends 3 residues past the end of the read, so its final part is completed from the germline J gene. The V call is TRBV13-1, the J call TRBJ1-6, with unresolved D. TRBJ1-6 is placed among ORFs of uncertain function. The CDR3 has 12 amino acids. Trimming pared 9 bases from V and 7 bases from J, leaving 11 bases between. Germline values: CDR1 NSHNY, CDR2 SYGAGN. CDR3 amino acids: CANWVENSPLYF. The part of the CDR3 DNA that was read is TGTGCCAACTGGGTAGAAAATTCGCCC.

As for this clone: Gene names are the mouse ones. The CDR3 end lies 4 residues beyond the end of the read and is filled in from the germline J gene. At the DNA level, this CDR3 is encoded by other sequences in the same sample as well. The rearrangement uses TRBV13-3 and TRBJ2-3; 10 bases match TRBD2. There are 16 residues in the CDR3. Looked up from germline, CDR1 is NNHDY and CDR2 is SYVADS. The trim removed 4 bases at V and 0 bases at J, leaving 5 bases unmatched. The CDR3 sequence: CASSRTGGSSAETLYF. The CDR3 bases that were read are TGTGCCAGCAGTAGGACTGGGGGCTCTAGTGCAGAA.

Notes on this clone: Germline and genes here are mouse. The CDR3 region is CAWSGGRGAETLYF. The sequenced part of the CDR3 DNA is TGTGCCTGGAGTGGGGGGCGCGGAGCAGAA. The chain is built from TRBV31 and TRBJ2-3; D perhaps matches TRBD2 (7 bases). The CDR3 extends 4 residues past the end of the read, so its final part is completed from the germline J gene. V lost 2 bases, J lost 3 bases, and 12 bases lay in between. Germline CDR1 is GKSSPN and CDR2 is SITVG. The CDR3 extends over 14 amino acids. Using reference TRBV31 and TRBJ2-3 for the parts outside the CDR3, the full variable domain is AQTIHQWPVAEIKAVGSPLSLGCTIKGKSSPNLYWYWQATGGTLQQLFYSITVGQVESVVQLNLSASRPKDDQFILSTEKLLLSHSGFYLCAWSGGRGAETLYFGSGTRLTVL.

This clone was found a few times. Genes here carry mouse names. The CDR3 end is not reached by the read, which stops 4 residues before it; the germline J gene fills it in. J is TRBJ2-1 and V is TRBV19; 8 nucleotides line up with TRBD1. V lost 3 bases to trimming and J lost 1 base; unmatched junction nucleotides: 3. Germline CDR1 is FNHDT and CDR2 is SITEND (reference sequence). CDR3 length equals 15 residues. The CDR3 loop reads CASSSNRGNYAEQFF. CDR3 bases read: TGTGCCAGCAGTAGCAACAGGGGGAACTATGCT.

Of note for this clone: Gene names denote mouse genes. The read ends 4 residues early relative to the CDR3; the germline J gene fills the gap. Within the sample, other DNA sequences also encode this same CDR3. The chain couples TRBV13-3 to TRBJ1-1; D remains ambiguous. CDR1 is NNHDY, CDR2 SYVADS, per germline. The CDR3 is 13 amino acids. Trimming pared 1 base from V and 0 bases from J, leaving 4 bases between. The CDR3 protein is CASSDPANTEVFF. The DNA read from the CDR3 is TGTGCCAGCAGTGATCCTGCAAACACA.

As concerns this clone: Mouse germline and gene names are used. The read halts 4 residues ahead of the CDR3 end, with the missing end drawn from the germline J gene. This sample includes further DNA sequences coding for the same CDR3. V is TRBV19 and J is TRBJ2-2, with 8 positions matching TRBD1. V dropped 5 bases and J dropped 0; count of bases not matched to a gene: 3. Germline loops: CDR1 FNHDT, CDR2 SITEND (reference sequence). The CDR3 contains 15 residues. CDR3 DNA (partial): TGTGCCAGCAGATCAGGGGGCACAAACACCGGG. As protein: CASRSGGTNTG. The whole CDR3 sequence is CASRSGGTNTGQLYF.

As for this clone: Genes and germline are mouse. The sequenced fragment ends 4 residues before the CDR3 boundary, so the rest is inferred from the germline J gene. The chain carries TRBV13-3 and TRBJ1-2; 7 bases map to TRBD1. This CDR3 is built from 17 residues. CDR1 and CDR2 (germline): NNHDY, SYVADS. V trimming: 4 bases; J trimming: 0 bases; junction bases outside the gene matches: 12. The CDR3 sequence: CASSPRPGTEANSDYTF. The sequenced CDR3 bases are TGTGCCAGCAGTCCGCGCCCAGGGACAGAGGCAAACTCC.

Notes on this clone: The listed genes are named as in mouse. The read terminates 4 residues ahead of where the CDR3 ends, so the germline J gene completes it. The gene calls are TRBV17 and TRBJ2-5, with 8 bases fitting TRBD1. This CDR3 region has 14 residues. Germline V gene lookup returns CDR1 MNHDT and CDR2 YYDKIL. The CDR3 is CASSRDRGLDTQYF. The covered CDR3 bases are TGTGCTAGCAGTAGAGACAGGGGGCTGGAC.